This TCR beta chain was sequenced during a study of CXCR3-negative and CXCR3-positive naive CD8 T cells. General observations from the study: Naive cells positive for CXCR3 carried more hydrophobic TRB CDR3s than CXCR3-negative ones. Partially decreased CXCR3 expression was recorded after cryopreservation, and fresh PBMCs were used in most assays. Relative to memory CD8+ cells, whose diversity was much lower, both naive subsets had comparably high diversity.

Investigators sorted each CD8+ T cell subset in triplicate, taking around 290,000 cells each time. Naive CD8+ T cells had a CD45RO-CCR7+CD27+CD95- phenotype. It was by 5' RACE with UMI labels that the TRB cDNA libraries were prepared. Using the 5' RACE reads, TCRdb records one entry per CDR3 protein without DNA. The specimen's table records roughly 99,000 distinct CDR3 sequences. CDR3 size: 15 residues. CDR1 LNHNV and CDR2 YYDKDF come from the germline V gene (reference sequence). As to this clonotype: Antigen: not known.

The sequence derives from a human donor in good health. Some clones in this sample may be carry-over from other donors' samples. The chain recombines TRBV15 with TRBJ2-7; the TRBD1 assignment by TCRdb is unverifiable without DNA. The sample was naive CXCR3+ CD8+ T cells from blood. Subset: CD45RO-CCR7+CD27+CD95- naive CD8+ T cells expressing CXCR3 (TNR3+). CDR3 sequence reads: CATSRSRDRGYEQYF.